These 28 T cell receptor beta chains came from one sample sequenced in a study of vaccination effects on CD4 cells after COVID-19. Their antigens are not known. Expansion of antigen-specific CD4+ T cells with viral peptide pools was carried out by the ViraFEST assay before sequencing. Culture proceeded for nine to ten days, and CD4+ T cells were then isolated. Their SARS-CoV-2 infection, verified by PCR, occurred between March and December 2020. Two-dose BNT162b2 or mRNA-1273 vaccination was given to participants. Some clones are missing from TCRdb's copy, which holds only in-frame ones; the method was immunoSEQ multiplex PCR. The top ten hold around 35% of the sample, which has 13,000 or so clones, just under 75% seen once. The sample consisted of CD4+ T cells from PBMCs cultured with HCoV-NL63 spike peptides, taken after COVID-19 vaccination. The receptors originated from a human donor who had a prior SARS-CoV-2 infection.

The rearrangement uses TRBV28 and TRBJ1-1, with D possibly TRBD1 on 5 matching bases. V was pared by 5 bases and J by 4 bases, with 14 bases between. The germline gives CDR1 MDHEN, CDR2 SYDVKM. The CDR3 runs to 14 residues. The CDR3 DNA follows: TGTGCCAGCAGTCCTGCGGGGCCCGGCACTGAAGCTTTCTTT. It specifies CASSPAGPGTEAFF.

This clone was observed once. The CDR3 sequence: CAISEPRHAQETQYF. CDR3 bases: TGTGCCATCAGTGAGCCCCGACACGCTCAAGAGACCCAGTACTTC. The V call is TRBV10-3, the J call TRBJ2-5; D ambiguous. Germline V gene lookup returns CDR1 ENHRY and CDR2 SYGVKD. Trimming took off 2 bases at V and 2 bases at J, with 12 bases between the two ends. CDR3 length: 15 residues.

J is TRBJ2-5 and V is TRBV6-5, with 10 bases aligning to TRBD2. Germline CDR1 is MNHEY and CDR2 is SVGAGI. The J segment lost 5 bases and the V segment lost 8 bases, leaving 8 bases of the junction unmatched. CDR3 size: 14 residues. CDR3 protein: CASALSGGWETQYF. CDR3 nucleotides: TGTGCCAGCGCACTTAGCGGGGGGTGGGAGACCCAGTACTTC.

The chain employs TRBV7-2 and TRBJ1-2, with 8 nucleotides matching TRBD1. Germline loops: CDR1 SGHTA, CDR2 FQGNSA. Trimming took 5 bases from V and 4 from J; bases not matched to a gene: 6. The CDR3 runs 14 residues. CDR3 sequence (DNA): TGTGCCAGCAGCGTTACAGGGGGTTCCTATGGCTACACCTTC. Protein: CASSVTGGSYGYTF.

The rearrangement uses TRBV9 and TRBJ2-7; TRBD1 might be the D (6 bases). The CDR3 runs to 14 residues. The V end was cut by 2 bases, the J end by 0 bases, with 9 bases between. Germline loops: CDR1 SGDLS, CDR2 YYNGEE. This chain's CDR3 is CASSVTGNSYEQYF. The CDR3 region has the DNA TGTGCCAGCAGCGTCACAGGGAACTCCTACGAGCAGTACTTC.

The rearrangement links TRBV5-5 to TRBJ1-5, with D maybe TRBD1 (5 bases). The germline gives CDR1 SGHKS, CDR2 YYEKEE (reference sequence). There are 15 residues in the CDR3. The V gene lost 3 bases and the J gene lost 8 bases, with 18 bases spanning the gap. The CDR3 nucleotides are TGTGCCAGCAGCTCTCAGGGACCCGCCATAGAGCCCCAGCATTTT. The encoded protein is CASSSQGPAIEPQHF. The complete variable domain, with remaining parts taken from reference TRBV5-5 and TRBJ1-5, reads DAGVTQSPTHLIKTRGQQVTLRCSPISGHKSVSWYQQVLGQGPQFIFQYYEKEERGRGNFPDRFSARQFPNYSSELNVNALLLGDSALYLCASSSQGPAIEPQHFGDGTRLSIL.

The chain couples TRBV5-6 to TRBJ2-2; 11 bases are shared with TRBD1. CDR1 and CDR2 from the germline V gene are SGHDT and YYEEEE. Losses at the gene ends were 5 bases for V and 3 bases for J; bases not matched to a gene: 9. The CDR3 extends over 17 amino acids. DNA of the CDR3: TGTGCCAGCAGAAGAATGGACAGGGGGCTAGACACCGGGGAGCTGTTTTTT. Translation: CASRRMDRGLDTGELFF.

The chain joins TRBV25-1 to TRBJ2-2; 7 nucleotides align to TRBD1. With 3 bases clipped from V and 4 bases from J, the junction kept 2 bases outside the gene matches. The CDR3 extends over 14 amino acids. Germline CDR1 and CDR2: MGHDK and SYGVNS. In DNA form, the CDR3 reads TGTGCCAGCAGTGAGACAGGGTTCACCGGGGAGCTGTTTTTT. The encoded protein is CASSETGFTGELFF.

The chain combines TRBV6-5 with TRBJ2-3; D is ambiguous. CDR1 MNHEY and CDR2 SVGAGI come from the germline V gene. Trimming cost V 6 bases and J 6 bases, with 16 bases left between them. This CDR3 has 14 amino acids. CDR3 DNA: TGTGCCAGCAGCCTTGGCCTGTCCGCCGATACGCAGTATTTT. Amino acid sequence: CASSLGLSADTQYF.

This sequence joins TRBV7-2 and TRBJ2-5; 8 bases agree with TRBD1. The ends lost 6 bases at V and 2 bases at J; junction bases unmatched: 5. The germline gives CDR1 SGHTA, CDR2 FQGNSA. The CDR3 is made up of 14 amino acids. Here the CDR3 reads CASSQQGGQETQYF. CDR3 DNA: TGTGCCAGCAGTCAACAGGGGGGTCAAGAGACCCAGTACTTC.

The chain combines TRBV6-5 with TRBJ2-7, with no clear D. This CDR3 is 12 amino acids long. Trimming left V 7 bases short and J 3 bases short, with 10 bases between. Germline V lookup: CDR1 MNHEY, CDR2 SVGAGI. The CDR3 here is CASTLRSYEQYF. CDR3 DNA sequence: TGTGCCAGCACTCTCAGAAGCTACGAGCAGTACTTC.

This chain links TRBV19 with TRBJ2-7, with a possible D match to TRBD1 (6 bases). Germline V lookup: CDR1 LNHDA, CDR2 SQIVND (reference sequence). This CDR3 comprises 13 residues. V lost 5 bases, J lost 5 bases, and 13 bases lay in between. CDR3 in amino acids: CASSPQGGHEQYF. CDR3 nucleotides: TGTGCCAGTAGTCCACAGGGTGGCCACGAGCAGTACTTC.

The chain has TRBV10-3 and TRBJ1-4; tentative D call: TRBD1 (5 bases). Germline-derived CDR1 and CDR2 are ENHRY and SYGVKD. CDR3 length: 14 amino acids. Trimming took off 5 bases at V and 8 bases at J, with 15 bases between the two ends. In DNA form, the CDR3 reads TGTGCCATCAGTCAGGGACTAACGGGGGAAAAACTGTTTTTT. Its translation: CAISQGLTGEKLFF.

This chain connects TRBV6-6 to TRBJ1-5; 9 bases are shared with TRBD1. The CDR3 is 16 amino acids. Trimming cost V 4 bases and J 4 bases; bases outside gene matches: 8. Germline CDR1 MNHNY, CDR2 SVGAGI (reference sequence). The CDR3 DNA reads TGTGCCAGCAGTTTACCGACAGGGGGTTTAAATCAGCCCCAGCATTTT. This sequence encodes CASSLPTGGLNQPQHF.

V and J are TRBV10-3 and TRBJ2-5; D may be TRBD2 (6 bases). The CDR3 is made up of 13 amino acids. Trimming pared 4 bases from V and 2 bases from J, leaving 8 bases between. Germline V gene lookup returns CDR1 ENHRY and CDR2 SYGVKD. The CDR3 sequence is CAISAAGQETQYF. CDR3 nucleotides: TGTGCCATCAGTGCTGCGGGGCAAGAGACCCAGTACTTC.

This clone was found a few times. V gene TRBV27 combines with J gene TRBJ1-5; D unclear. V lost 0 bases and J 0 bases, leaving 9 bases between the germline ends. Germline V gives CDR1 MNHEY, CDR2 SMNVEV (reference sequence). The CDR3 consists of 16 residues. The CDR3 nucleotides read TGTGCCAGCAGTTTATCGATAATGGATAGCAATCAGCCCCAGCATTTT. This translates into CASSLSIMDSNQPQHF.

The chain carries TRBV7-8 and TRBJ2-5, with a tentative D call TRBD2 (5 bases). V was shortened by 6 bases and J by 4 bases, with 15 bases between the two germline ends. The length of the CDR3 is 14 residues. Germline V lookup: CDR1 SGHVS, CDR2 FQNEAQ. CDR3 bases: TGTGCCAGCAGTTTACGCGGGTTGGGAGAGACCCAGTACTTC. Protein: CASSLRGLGETQYF. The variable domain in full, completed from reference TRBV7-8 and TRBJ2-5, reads GAGVSQSPRYKVAKRGQDVALRCDPISGHVSLFWYQQALGQGPEFLTYFQNEAQLDKSGLPSDRFFAERPEGSVSTLKIQRTQQEDSAVYLCASSLRGLGETQYFGPGTRLLVL.

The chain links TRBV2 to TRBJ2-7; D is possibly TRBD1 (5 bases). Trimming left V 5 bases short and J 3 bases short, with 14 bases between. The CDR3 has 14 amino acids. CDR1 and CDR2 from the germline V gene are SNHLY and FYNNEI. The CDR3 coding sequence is TGTGCCAGCAGTTCAGGGCTCCCCCTCTACGAGCAGTACTTC. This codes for CASSSGLPLYEQYF.

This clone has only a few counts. The CDR3 region has the DNA TGTGCCAGCAGCCCAGTGGGCGGGGGGCATCGGGCTGAGCAGTTCTTC. Translated: CASSPVGGGHRAEQFF. The rearrangement uses TRBV27 and TRBJ2-1, with TRBD2 matching over 8 bases. The V segment lost 6 bases and the J segment 9 bases; nucleotides outside the gene matches: 16. This CDR3 has 16 residues. Germline V gene data show CDR1 as MNHEY and CDR2 as SMNVEV (reference sequence).

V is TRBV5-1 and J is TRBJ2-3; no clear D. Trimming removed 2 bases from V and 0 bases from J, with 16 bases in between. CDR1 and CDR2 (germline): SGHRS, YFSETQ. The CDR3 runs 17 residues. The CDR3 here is CASSLGKGSRSTDTQYF. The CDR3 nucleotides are TGCGCCAGCAGCTTAGGCAAGGGTTCGCGGAGCACAGATACGCAGTATTTT.

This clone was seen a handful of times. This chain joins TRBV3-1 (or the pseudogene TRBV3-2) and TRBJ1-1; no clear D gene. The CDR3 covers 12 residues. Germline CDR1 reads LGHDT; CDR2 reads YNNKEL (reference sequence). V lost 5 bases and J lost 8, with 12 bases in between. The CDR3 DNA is TGTGCCAGCAGCACGCGGGGAATCGAAGCTTTCTTT. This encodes CASSTRGIEAFF.

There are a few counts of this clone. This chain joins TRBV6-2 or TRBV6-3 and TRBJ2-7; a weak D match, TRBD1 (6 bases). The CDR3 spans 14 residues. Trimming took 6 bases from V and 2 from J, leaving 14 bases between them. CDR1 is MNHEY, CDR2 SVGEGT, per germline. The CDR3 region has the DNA TGTGCCAGCAGCCGTGGACAGAGCCCCTACGAGCAGTACTTC. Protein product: CASSRGQSPYEQYF.

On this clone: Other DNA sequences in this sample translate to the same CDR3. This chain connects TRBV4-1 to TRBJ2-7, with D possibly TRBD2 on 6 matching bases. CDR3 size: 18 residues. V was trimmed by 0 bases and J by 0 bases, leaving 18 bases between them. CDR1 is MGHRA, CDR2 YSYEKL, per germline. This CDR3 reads CASSQDPSTGGISYEQYF. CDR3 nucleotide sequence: TGCGCCAGCAGCCAAGATCCCTCGACTGGAGGGATCTCCTACGAGCAGTACTTC.

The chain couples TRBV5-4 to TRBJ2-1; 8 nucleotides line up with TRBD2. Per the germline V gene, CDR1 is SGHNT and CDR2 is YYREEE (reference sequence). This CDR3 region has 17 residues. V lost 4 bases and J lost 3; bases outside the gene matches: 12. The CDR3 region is CASSRNLAGGLYNEQFF. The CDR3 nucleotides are TGTGCCAGCAGCCGGAACCTAGCGGGTGGGCTCTACAATGAGCAGTTCTTC.

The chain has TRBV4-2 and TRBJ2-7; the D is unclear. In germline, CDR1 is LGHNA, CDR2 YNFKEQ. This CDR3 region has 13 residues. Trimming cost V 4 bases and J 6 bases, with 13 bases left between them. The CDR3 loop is CASSPLISREQYF. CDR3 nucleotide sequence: TGTGCCAGCAGCCCGCTGATTTCGCGCGAGCAGTACTTC.

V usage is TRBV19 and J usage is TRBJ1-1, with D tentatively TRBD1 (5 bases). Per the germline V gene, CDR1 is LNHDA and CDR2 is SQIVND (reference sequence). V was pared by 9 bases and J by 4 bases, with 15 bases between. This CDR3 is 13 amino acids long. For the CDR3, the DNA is TGTGCCAGCCCCCCCCCGGGGGGCACTGAAGCTTTCTTT. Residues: CASPPPGGTEAFF. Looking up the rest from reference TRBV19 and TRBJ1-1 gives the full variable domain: DGGITQSPKYLFRKEGQNVTLSCEQNLNHDAMYWYRQDPGQGLRLIYYSQIVNDFQKGDIAEGYSVSREKKESFPLTVTSAQKNPTAFYLCASPPPGGTEAFFGQGTRLTVV.

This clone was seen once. The DNA of the CDR3 is TGTGCCAGTAGTATAAGGGGGGTGGCCTACAATGAGCAGTTCTTC. It specifies CASSIRGVAYNEQFF. This chain connects TRBV19 to TRBJ2-1; tentatively, D is TRBD1 or TRBD2 (6 bases each). Germline CDR1 LNHDA, CDR2 SQIVND (reference sequence). Trimming took off 2 bases at V and 2 bases at J, with 10 bases between the two ends. The CDR3 runs 15 residues.

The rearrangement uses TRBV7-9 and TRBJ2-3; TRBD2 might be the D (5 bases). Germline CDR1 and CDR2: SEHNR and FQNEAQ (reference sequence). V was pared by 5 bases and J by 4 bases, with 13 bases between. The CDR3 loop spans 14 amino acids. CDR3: CASSPIRDPDTQYF. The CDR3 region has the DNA TGTGCCAGCAGCCCCATTCGGGATCCAGATACGCAGTATTTT.